Following are 8 T cell receptor beta chains from one sample sequenced in a study of blood T cell repertoires in COVID-19. Profiling relied on immunoSEQ multiplex PCR, and the TCRdb table lists in-frame clones only, not all of them. Of hundreds of thousands of clones listed, approximately 85% are singletons. Sequenced material: PBMCs or T cells enriched from blood (not recorded which). Receptors originate from a woman aged 25 to 39 who had recovered from COVID-19.

CDR3 protein: CATSGRDYGYTF. CDR3 sequence (DNA): TGTGCCACCAGTGGCAGGGACTATGGCTACACCTTC. V and J are TRBV24-1 and TRBJ1-2; possibly TRBD1 for D (5 bases). V dropped 5 bases and J dropped 3 bases, with 6 bases sitting between them. Germline CDR1 reads KGHDR; CDR2 reads SFDVKD. The CDR3 is made up of 12 amino acids.

This clone was counted between two and nine times. The chain recombines TRBV19 with TRBJ2-2; D is perhaps TRBD2 (6 bases). With 7 bases removed from V and 5 bases from J, the gap between germline ends came to 23 bases. The CDR3 extends over 17 amino acids. Germline lookup yields CDR1 LNHDA and CDR2 SQIVND (reference sequence). DNA for the CDR3: TGTGCCAGTACCCCCTTGGCGGGACCTCCCGGGACCGGGGAGCTGTTTTTT. Protein: CASTPLAGPPGTGELFF.

The J gene is TRBJ2-3, the V gene TRBV4-3; the match to TRBD2 covers 11 bases. Unmatched junction bases numbered 7, after V lost 0 bases and J lost 2 bases. There are 18 residues in the CDR3. Germline-derived CDR1 and CDR2 are LGHNA and YSLEER. The CDR3 is CASSQDSPLAGATDTQYF. The CDR3 DNA sequence: TGCGCCAGCAGCCAAGATTCCCCACTAGCGGGGGCCACAGATACGCAGTATTTT.

The gene calls are TRBV18 and TRBJ2-1, with TRBD1 matching 8 bases. The CDR3 has 14 residues. The V gene's germline CDR1 is KGHSH and CDR2 LQKENI. After removal of 2 bases from V and 12 bases from J, the junction contained 9 bases not matched to a gene. The CDR3, as DNA: TGTGCCAGCTCACCAGGGGTTGCAGGGGGCTGGCAGTTCTTC. Protein product: CASSPGVAGGWQFF. Variable domain in full (rest from reference TRBV18 and TRBJ2-1): NAGVMQNPRHLVRRRGQEARLRCSPMKGHSHVYWYRQLPEEGLKFMVYLQKENIIDESGMPKERFSAEFPKEGPSILRIQQVVRGDSAAYFCASSPGVAGGWQFFGPGTRLTVL.

The chain couples TRBV28 to TRBJ1-1, with 7 bases identical to TRBD1. The CDR3 extends over 14 amino acids. V was clipped by 7 bases and J by 3 bases; unmatched bases: 8. Germline-derived CDR1 and CDR2 are MDHEN and SYDVKM. The CDR3 reads CASTRTGGDTEAFF. CDR3 DNA sequence: TGTGCCAGCACCAGGACAGGTGGGGACACTGAAGCTTTCTTT.

This clone was detected only once. The chain employs TRBV28 and TRBJ1-5; 8 bases are shared with TRBD1. V trimming: 11 bases; J trimming: 1 base; junction bases outside the gene matches: 10. The CDR3 runs to 15 residues. Germline V gene data show CDR1 as MDHEN and CDR2 as SYDVKM. The CDR3: CAAYRGGSSNQPQHF. The CDR3 DNA follows: TGTGCCGCTTACAGGGGGGGGTCGAGCAATCAGCCCCAGCATTTT.

V usage is TRBV6-1 and J usage is TRBJ2-5, with TRBD1 matching over 9 bases. Losses at the gene ends were 1 base for V and 4 bases for J; bases not matched to a gene: 4. CDR3 length: 15 amino acids. The germline V gene has CDR1 MNHNS and CDR2 SASEGT. This CDR3 reads CASSEDRGRGETQYF. CDR3 sequence (DNA): TGTGCCAGCAGTGAAGACAGGGGGCGGGGAGAGACCCAGTACTTC.

This sequence joins TRBV7-2 and TRBJ2-3; possibly TRBD1 for D (6 bases). This CDR3 region has 15 residues. Germline V gives CDR1 SGHTA, CDR2 FQGNSA. V lost 1 base, J lost 4 bases, and 12 bases lay in between. CDR3 nucleotide sequence: TGTGCCAGCAGCTTAGATCCAGGGGTAGCAGATACGCAGTATTTT. It encodes CASSLDPGVADTQYF.